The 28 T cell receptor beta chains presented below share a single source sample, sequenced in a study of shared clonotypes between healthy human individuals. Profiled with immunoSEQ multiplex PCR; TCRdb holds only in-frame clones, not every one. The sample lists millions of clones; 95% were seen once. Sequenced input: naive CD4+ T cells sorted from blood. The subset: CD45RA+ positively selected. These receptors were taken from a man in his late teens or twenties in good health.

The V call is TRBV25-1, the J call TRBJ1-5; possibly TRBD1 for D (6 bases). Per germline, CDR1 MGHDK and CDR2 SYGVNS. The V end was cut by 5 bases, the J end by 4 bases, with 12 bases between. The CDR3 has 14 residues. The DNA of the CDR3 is TGTGCCAGCAGTCCTTGGGGGCTTAATCAGCCCCAGCATTTT. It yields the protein CASSPWGLNQPQHF.

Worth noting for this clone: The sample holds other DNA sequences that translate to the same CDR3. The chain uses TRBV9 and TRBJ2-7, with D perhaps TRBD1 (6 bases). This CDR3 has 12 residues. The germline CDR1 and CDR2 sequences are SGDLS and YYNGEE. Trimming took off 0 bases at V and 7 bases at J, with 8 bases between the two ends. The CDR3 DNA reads TGTGCCAGCAGCGTAGGAGGGGGTGAGCAGTACTTC. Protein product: CASSVGGGEQYF.

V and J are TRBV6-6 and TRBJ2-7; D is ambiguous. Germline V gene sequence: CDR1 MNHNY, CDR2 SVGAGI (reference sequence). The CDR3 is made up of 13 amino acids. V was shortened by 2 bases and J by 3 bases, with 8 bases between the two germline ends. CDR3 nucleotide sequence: TGTGCCAGCAGTTACGAGGTTAGCTACGAGCAGTACTTC. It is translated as CASSYEVSYEQYF.

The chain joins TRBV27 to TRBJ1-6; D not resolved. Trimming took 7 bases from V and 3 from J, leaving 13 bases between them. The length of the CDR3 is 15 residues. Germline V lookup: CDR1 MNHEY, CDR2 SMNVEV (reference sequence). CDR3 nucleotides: TGTGCCAGCAATTTCGACTTCGACTATAATTCACCCCTCCACTTT. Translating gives CASNFDFDYNSPLHF.

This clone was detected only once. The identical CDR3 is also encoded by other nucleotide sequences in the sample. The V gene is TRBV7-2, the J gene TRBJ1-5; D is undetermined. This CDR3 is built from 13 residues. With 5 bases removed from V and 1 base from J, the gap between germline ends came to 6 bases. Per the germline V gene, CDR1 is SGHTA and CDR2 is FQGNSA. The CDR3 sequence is CASSPDSNQPQHF. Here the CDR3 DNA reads TGTGCCAGCAGCCCCGACAGCAATCAGCCCCAGCATTTT.

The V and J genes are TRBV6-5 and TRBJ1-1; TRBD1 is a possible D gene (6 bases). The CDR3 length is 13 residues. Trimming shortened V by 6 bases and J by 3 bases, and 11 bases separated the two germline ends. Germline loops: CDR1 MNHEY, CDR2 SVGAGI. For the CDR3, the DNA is TGTGCCAGCAGCCAGGGGTCTTACACTGAAGCTTTCTTT. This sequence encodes CASSQGSYTEAFF.

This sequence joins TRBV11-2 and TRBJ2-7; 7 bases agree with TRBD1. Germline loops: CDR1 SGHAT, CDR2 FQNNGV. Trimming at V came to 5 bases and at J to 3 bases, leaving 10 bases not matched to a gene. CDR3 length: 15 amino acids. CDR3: CASSTPDRASYEQYF. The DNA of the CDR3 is TGTGCCAGCAGCACTCCAGACAGGGCGAGCTACGAGCAGTACTTC. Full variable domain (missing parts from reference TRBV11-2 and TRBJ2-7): EAGVAQSPRYKIIEKRQSVAFWCNPISGHATLYWYQQILGQGPKLLIQFQNNGVVDDSQLPKDRFSAERLKGVDSTLKIQPAKLEDSAVYLCASSTPDRASYEQYFGPGTRLTVT.

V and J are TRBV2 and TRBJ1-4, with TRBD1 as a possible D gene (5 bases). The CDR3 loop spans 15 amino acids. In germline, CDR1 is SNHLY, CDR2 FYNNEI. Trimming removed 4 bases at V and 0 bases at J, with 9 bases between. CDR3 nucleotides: TGTGCCAGCAGTGGCAGGGTCGCAACTAATGAAAAACTGTTTTTT. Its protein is CASSGRVATNEKLFF.

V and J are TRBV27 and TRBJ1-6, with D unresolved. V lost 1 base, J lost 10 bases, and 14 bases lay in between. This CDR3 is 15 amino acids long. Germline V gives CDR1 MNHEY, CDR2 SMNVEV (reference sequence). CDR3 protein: CASSLLLGAGSPLHF. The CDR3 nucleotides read TGTGCCAGCAGTTTATTATTGGGAGCTGGGTCACCCCTCCACTTT.

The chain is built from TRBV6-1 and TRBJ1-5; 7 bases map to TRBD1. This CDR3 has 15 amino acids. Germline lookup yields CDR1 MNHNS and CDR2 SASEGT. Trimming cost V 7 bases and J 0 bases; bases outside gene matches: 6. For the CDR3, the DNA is TGTGCCAGCACTACGACAGGGAATAGCAATCAGCCCCAGCATTTT. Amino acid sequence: CASTTTGNSNQPQHF.

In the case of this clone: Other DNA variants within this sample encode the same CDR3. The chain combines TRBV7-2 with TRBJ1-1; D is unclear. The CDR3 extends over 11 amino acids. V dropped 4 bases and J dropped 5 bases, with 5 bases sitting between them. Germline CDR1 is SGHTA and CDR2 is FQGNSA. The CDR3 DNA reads TGTGCCAGCAGCTCCCTAACTGAAGCTTTCTTT. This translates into CASSSLTEAFF.

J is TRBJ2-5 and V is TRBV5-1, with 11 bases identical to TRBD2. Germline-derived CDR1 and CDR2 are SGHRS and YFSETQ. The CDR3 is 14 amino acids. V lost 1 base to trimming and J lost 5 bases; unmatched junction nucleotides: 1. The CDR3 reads CASSLWTSGETQYF. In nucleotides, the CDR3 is TGCGCCAGCAGCTTGTGGACTAGCGGGGAGACCCAGTACTTC.

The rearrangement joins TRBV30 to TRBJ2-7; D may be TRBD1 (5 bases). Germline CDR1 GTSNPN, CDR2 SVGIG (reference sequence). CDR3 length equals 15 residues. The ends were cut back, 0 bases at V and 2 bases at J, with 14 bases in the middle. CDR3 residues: CAWSVNLGRAYEQYF. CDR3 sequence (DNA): TGTGCCTGGAGTGTAAACTTGGGCAGGGCCTACGAGCAGTACTTC.

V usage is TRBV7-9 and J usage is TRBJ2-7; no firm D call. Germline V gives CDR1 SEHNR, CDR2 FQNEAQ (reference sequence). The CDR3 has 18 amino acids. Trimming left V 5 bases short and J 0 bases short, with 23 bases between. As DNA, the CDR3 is TGTGCCAGCAGCCCAAGCTCCGGTCGGCACTTAAGCTCCTACGAGCAGTACTTC. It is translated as CASSPSSGRHLSSYEQYF.

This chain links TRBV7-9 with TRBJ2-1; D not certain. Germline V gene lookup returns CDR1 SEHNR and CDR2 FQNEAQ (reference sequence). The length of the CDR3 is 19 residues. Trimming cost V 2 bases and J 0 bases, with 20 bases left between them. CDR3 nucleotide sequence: TGTGCCAGCAGCTTAAGTACGAGTTTCCAGCAGAGCTCCTACAATGAGCAGTTCTTC. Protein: CASSLSTSFQQSSYNEQFF. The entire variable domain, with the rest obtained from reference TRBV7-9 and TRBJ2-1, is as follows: DTGVSQNPRHKITKRGQNVTFRCDPISEHNRLYWYRQTLGQGPEFLTYFQNEAQLEKSRLLSDRFSAERPKGSFSTLEIQRTEQGDSAMYLCASSLSTSFQQSSYNEQFFGPGTRLTVL.

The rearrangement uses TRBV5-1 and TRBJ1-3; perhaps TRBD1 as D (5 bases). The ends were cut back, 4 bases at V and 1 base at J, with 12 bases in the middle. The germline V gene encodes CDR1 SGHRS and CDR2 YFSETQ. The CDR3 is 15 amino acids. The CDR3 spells CASSPTTGSGNTIYF. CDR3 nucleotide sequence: TGCGCCAGCAGCCCTACAACAGGATCTGGAAACACCATATATTTT.

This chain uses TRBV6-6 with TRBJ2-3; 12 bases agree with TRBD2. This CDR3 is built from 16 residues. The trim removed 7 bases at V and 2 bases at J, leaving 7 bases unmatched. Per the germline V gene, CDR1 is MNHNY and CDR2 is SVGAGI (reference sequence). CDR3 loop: CASTERLAGATDTQYF. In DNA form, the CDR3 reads TGTGCCAGCACCGAGAGACTAGCGGGGGCCACAGATACGCAGTATTTT.

CDR3 in amino acids: CASSPESGIFHNEQFF. The CDR3 coding sequence is TGTGCCAGCTCCCCCGAAAGCGGGATCTTCCACAATGAGCAGTTCTTC. This chain connects TRBV18 to TRBJ2-1, with 7 bases fitting TRBD2. The CDR3 has 16 amino acids. Unmatched junction bases numbered 13, after V lost 6 bases and J lost 5 bases. The V gene's germline CDR1 is KGHSH and CDR2 LQKENI. Full variable domain (outside the CDR3, taken from reference TRBV18 and TRBJ2-1): NAGVMQNPRHLVRRRGQEARLRCSPMKGHSHVYWYRQLPEEGLKFMVYLQKENIIDESGMPKERFSAEFPKEGPSILRIQQVVRGDSAAYFCASSPESGIFHNEQFFGPGTRLTVL.

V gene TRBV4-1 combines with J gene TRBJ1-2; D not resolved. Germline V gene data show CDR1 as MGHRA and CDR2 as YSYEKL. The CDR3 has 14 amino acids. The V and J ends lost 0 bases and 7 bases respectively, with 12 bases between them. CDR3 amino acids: CASSQDQWGGGYTF. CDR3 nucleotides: TGCGCCAGCAGCCAAGATCAGTGGGGAGGTGGCTACACCTTC.

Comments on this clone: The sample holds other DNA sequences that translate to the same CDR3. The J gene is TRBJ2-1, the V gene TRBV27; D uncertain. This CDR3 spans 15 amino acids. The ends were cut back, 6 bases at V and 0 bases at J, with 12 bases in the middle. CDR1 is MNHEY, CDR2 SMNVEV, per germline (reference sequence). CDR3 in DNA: TGTGCCAGCAGCGTCCTCGGAAGCTCCTACAATGAGCAGTTCTTC. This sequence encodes CASSVLGSSYNEQFF.

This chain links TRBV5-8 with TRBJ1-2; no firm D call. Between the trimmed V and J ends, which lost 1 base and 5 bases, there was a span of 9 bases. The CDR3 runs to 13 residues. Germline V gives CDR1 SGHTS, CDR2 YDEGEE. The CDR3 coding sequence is TGTGCCAGCAGCTTGCTCTCCCCATATGGCTACACCTTC. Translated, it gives CASSLLSPYGYTF.

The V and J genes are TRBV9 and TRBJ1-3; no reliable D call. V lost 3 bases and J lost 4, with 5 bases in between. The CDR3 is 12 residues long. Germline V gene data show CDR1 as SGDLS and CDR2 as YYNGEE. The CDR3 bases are TGTGCCAGCAGCGGGACGGGAAACACCATATATTTT. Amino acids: CASSGTGNTIYF. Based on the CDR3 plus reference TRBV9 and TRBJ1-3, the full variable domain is DSGVTQTPKHLITATGQRVTLRCSPRSGDLSVYWYQQSLDQGLQFLIQYYNGEERAKGNILERFSAQQFPDLHSELNLSSLELGDSALYFCASSGTGNTIYFGEGSWLTVV.

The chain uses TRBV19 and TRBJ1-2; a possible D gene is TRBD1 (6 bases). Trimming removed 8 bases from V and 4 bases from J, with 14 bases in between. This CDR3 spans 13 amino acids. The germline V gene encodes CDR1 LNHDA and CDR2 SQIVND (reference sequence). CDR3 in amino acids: CASQHRDGYGYTF. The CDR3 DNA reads TGTGCCAGTCAACACAGGGATGGCTATGGCTACACCTTC.

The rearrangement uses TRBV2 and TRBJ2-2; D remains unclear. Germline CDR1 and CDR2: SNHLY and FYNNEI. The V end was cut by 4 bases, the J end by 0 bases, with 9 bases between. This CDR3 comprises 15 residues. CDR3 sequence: CASSAGLPNTGELFF. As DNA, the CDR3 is TGTGCCAGCAGTGCAGGTCTCCCGAACACCGGGGAGCTGTTTTTT.

CDR3 region: CASSRSGTIDSPLHF. CDR3 sequence (DNA): TGTGCCAGCAGTCGGTCCGGGACGATCGATTCACCCCTCCACTTT. V is TRBV6-5 and J is TRBJ1-6, with a tentative D call TRBD1 (5 bases). Germline V gene sequence: CDR1 MNHEY, CDR2 SVGAGI. V gave up 5 bases and J gave up 8 bases, with 16 bases separating them. The CDR3 extends over 15 amino acids.

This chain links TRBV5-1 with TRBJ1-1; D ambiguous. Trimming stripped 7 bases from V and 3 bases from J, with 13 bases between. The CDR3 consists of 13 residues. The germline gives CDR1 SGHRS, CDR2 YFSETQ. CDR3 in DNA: TGCGCCAGCGCCCAAAGCCCGGACACTGAAGCTTTCTTT. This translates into CASAQSPDTEAFF.

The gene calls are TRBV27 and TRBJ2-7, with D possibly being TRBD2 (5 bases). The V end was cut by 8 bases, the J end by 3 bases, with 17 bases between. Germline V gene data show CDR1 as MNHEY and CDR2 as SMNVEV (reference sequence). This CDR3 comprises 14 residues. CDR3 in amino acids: CASSPPSPYYEQYF. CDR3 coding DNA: TGTGCCAGCTCCCCGCCTAGCCCTTACTACGAGCAGTACTTC.

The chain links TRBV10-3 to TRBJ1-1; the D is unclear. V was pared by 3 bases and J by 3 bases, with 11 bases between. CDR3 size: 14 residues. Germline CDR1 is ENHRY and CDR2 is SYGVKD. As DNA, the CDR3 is TGTGCCATCAGTGACTTCGGCGGGGACACTGAAGCTTTCTTT. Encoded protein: CAISDFGGDTEAFF.